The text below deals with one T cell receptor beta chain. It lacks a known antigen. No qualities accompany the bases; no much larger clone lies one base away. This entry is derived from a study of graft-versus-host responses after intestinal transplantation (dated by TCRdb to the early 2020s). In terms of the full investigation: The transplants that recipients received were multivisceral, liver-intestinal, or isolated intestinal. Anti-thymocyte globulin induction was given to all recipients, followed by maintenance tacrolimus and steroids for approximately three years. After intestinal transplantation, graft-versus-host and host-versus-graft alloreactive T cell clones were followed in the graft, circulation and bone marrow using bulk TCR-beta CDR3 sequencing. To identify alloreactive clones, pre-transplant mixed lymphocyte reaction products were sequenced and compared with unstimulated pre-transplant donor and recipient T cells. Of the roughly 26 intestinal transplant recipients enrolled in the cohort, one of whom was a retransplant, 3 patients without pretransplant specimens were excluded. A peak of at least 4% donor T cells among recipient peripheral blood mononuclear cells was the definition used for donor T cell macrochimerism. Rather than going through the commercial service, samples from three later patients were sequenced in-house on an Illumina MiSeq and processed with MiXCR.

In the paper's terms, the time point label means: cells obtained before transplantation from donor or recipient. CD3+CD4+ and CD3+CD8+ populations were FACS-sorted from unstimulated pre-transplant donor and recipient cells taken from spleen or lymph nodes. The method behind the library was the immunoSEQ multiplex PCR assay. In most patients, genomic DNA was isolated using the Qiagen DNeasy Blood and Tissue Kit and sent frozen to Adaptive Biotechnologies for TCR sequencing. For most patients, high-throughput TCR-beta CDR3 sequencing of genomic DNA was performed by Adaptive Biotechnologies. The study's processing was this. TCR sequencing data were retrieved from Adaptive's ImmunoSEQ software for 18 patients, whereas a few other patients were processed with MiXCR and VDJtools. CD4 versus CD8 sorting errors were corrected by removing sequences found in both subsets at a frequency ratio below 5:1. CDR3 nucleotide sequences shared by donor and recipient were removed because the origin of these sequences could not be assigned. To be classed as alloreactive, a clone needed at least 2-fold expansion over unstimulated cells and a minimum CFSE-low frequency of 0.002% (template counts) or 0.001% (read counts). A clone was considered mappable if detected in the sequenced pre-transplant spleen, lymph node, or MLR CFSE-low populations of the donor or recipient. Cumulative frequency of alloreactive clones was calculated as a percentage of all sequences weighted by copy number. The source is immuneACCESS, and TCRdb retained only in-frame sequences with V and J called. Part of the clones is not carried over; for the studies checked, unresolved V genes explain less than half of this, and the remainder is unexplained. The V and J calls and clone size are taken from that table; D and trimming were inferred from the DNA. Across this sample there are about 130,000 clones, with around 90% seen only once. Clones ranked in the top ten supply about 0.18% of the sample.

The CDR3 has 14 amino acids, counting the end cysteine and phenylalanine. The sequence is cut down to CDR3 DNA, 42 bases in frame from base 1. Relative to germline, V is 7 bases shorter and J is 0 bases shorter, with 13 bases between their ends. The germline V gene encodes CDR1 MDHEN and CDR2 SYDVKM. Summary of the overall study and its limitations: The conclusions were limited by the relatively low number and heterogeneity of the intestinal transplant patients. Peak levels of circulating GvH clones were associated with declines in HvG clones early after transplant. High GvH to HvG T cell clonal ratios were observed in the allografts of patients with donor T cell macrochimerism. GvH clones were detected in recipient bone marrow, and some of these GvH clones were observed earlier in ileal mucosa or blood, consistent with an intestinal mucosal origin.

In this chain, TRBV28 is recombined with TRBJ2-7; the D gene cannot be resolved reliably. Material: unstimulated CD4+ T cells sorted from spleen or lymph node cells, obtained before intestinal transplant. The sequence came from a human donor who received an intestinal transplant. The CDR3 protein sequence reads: CASIPGQLSYEQYF. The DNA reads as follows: TGTGCCAGCATCCCTGGGCAGCTCTCCTACGAGCAGTACTTC.